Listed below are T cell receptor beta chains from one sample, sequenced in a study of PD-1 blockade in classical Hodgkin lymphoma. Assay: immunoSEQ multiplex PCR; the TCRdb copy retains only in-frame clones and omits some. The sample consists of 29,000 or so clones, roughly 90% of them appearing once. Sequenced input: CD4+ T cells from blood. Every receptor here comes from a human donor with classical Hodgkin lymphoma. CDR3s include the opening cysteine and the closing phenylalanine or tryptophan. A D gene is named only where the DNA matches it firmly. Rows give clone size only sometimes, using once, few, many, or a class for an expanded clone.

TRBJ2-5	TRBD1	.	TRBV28	TGTGCCAGCAGCCGGAGTCCGGGACAGGGGGGCCAGTACTTC	CASSRSPGQGGQYF
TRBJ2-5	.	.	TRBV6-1	TGTGCCAGCAGTGAAGTCCCCGGGGAGACCCAGTACTTC	CASSEVPGETQYF
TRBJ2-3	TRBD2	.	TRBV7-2	TGTGCCAGCAGCACCCGACTAGCGGGTGTGGTAGATACGCAGTATTTT	CASSTRLAGVVDTQYF
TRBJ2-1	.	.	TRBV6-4	TGTGCCAGCAGTCGCACTTCCCCTGGTAGAGAGAGCGGGTACAATGAGCAGTTCTTC	CASSRTSPGRESGYNEQFF
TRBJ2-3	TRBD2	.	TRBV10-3	TGTGCCATCAGTGGACCGCGACCGGGACTAGCGGGAGGGGATGGCGTGGATACGCAGTATTTT	CAISGPRPGLAGGDGVDTQYF
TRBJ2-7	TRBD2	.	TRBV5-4	TGTGCCAGCAGCTTTAGCGGGAGCTCCTACGAGCAGTACTTC	CASSFSGSSYEQYF
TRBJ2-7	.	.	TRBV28	TGTGCCAGCAGTTTAGGGTACGAGCAGTACTTC	CASSLGYEQYF
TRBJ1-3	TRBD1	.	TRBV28	TGTGCCAGCAGGGAACAGGGGGACGGAAACACCATATATTTT	CASREQGDGNTIYF
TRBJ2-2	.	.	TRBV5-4	TGTGCCAGCAGCTTGCGGCGACAGAGCGCCGGGGAGCTGTTTTTT	CASSLRRQSAGELFF
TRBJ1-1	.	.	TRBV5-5	TGTGCCAGCAGCTTGGACGCGGGTCTCGGGTTACAAGCTTTCTTT	CASSLDAGLGLQAFF
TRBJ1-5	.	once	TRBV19	TGTGCCAGTAGTCTAAGCAATCAGCCCCAGCATTTT	CASSLSNQPQHF
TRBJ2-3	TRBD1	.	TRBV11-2	TGTGCCAGCAGCCCGGACAGGGGGCAGGATACGCAGTATTTT	CASSPDRGQDTQYF
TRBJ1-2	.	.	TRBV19	TGTGCCAGTAGCAACACAGGGATGTACTATGGCTACACCTTC	CASSNTGMYYGYTF
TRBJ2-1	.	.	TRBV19	TGTGCCAGTAGTATAAGGGGGAGGTGGGGCAGCGGAGTCTCCTACAATGAGCAGTTCTTC	CASSIRGRWGSGVSYNEQFF
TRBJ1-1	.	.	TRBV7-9	TGTGCCAGCAGCCCGGGACACTTGAACACTGAAGCTTTCTTT	CASSPGHLNTEAFF
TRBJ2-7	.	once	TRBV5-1	TGCGCCAGCAGCTTCCGACTAGGCTACGAGCAGTACTTC	CASSFRLGYEQYF
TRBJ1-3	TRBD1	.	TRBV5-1	TGCGCCAGCAGCTACGCGTCGATACGACAGGGATCTGGAAACACCATATATTTT	CASSYASIRQGSGNTIYF
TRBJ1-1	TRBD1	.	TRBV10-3	TGTGCCATCAGTGAGTCGGGTGGGACAGGGGTACGGGCTTTCTTT	CAISESGGTGVRAFF
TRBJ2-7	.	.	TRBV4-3	TGCGCCAGCAGCCAGGCCGGGGGCTCCTACGAGCAGTACTTC	CASSQAGGSYEQYF
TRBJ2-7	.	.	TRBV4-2	TGTGCCAGCAGCCAAGATCGTTTAGGGCGCGAGCAGTACTTC	CASSQDRLGREQYF
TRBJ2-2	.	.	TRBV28	TGTGCCAGCAGTCCTCTAGGGGGTCCCGGGGAGCTGTTTTTT	CASSPLGGPGELFF
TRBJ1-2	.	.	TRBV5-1	TGCGCCAGCAGCTTGGGACCGGGACAAAAACTCTATGGCTACACCTTC	CASSLGPGQKLYGYTF
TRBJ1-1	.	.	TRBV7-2	TGTGCCAGCAGCTTAGCCAGACCGGGGTCTGAAGCTTTCTTT	CASSLARPGSEAFF
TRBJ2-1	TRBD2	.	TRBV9	TGTGCCAGCAGCGTAGGAAGCGGGAACTACAATGAGCAGTTCTTC	CASSVGSGNYNEQFF
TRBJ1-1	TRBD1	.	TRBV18	TGTGCCAGCTCACCTCGCATAGGAGGGGGCGCCGGCACTGTCACTGAAGCTTTCTTT	CASSPRIGGGAGTVTEAFF
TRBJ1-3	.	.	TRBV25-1	TGTGCCAGCAGTCGGGAGGGCCCAGGAAACACCATATATTTT	CASSREGPGNTIYF
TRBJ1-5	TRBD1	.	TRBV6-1	TGTGCCAGCAGTGGACAGGGGGTGCCATATAGCAATCAGCCCCAGCATTTT	CASSGQGVPYSNQPQHF
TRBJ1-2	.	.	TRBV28	TGTGCCAGCAGTTTAGGGGCACGTAACTATGGCTACACCTTC	CASSLGARNYGYTF
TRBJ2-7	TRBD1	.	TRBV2	TGTGCCAGCTTGGGACAGGGGGCTTACGAGCAGTACTTC	CASLGQGAYEQYF
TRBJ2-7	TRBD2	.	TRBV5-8	TGTGCCAGCAGCTTCCGAGCGGGAATCGGGCAGTACTTC	CASSFRAGIGQYF
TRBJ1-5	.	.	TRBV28	TGTGCCAGCATGGAACCAAATCAGCCCCAGCATTTT	CASMEPNQPQHF
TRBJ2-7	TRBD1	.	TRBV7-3	TGTGCCAGCAGGACGGCCGGGACAGGGCCCTACGAGCAGTACTTC	CASRTAGTGPYEQYF
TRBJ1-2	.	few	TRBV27	TGTGCCAGCAGTTTATTCGGTTTAGCGGGCTATGGCTACACCTTC	CASSLFGLAGYGYTF
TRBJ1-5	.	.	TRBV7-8	TGTGCCAGCAGCTCCCGCTGGGATCAGCCCCAGCATTTT	CASSSRWDQPQHF
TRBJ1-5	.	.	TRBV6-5	TGTGCCAGCAAGGGGTTCAATCAGCCCCAGCATTTT	CASKGFNQPQHF
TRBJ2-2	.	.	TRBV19	TGTGCCAGTAGTATAGATTTAAGACGCTCCTACGGCGCCGGGGAGCTGTTTTTT	CASSIDLRRSYGAGELFF
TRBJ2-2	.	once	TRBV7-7	TGTGCCAGCAGCTTCAGTGTCTCTCCCAACGGGGAGCTGTTTTTT	CASSFSVSPNGELFF
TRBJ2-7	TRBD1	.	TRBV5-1	TGCGCCAGCAGCTTGGGGTTCAGGGGGCAATACGAGCAGTACTTC	CASSLGFRGQYEQYF
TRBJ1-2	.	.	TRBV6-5	TGTGCCAGCAGGTCGGGGACCTATGGCTACACCTTC	CASRSGTYGYTF
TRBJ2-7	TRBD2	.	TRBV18	TGTGCCAGCTCGCCCGGCTTAGCGGGAGCCCACGAGCAGTACTTC	CASSPGLAGAHEQYF
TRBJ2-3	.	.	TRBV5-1	TGCGCCAGCAGCCTGGGAGGCACGACGGGAGATACGCAGTATTTT	CASSLGGTTGDTQYF
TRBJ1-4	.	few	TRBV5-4	TGTGCCAGCAGCTCCCAGGCCGGGGGGAGCGAAAAACTGTTTTTT	CASSSQAGGSEKLFF
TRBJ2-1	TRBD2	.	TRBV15	TGTGCCACCGGAGCGGGAGGCTCCTACAATGAGCAGTTCTTC	CATGAGGSYNEQFF
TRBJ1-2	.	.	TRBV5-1	TGCGCCAGCAGCTTGTGGGGGTTACAGGGTTATGGCTACACCTTC	CASSLWGLQGYGYTF
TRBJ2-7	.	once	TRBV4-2	TGTGCCAGCAGCCAAGATGATGACAGGCGGGATACTTCCTACGAGCAGTACTTC	CASSQDDDRRDTSYEQYF
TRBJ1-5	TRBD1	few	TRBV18	TGTGCCAGCTCAGCCGGGACAGCAACTTATCAGCCCCAGCATTTT	CASSAGTATYQPQHF
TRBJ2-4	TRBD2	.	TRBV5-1	TGCGCCAGCAGCCTAGGACTAGGCGGTCAAAACATTCAGTACTTC	CASSLGLGGQNIQYF
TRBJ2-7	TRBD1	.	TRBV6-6	TGTGCCAGCAGACCCGGGACAGTTTACGAGCAGTACTTC	CASRPGTVYEQYF
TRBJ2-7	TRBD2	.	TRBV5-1	TGCGCCAGCACCATCATAGGGACTAGCGGGAGGTTATCGAGCTCCTACGAGCAGTACTTC	CASTIIGTSGRLSSSYEQYF
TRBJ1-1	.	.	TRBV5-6	TGTGCCAGCAGCTCGCCGGGACTAGGACGGACTGAGACTGAAGCTTTCTTT	CASSSPGLGRTETEAFF
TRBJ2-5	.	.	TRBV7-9	TGTGCCAGCAGCTGGGCCCAAGAGACCCAGTACTTC	CASSWAQETQYF